Each of the 24 T cell receptor beta chains below was sequenced from the same sample in a study of radiotherapy plus CTLA-4 blockade in lung cancer. Here immunoSEQ multiplex PCR was the method, and the copy in TCRdb shows in-frame clones only, minus some. Among about 15,000 clones, 72% were seen once, and the ten largest hold around half. Source: peripheral blood, taken from a patient treated with radiotherapy plus ipilimumab. The receptors stem from a human donor with non-small cell lung cancer whose response to radiotherapy plus ipilimumab could not be evaluated.

This clone was found a few times. J is TRBJ1-1 and V is TRBV9; tentative D call: TRBD1 (6 bases). The CDR3 extends over 14 amino acids. V lost 3 bases, J lost 1 base, and 10 bases lay in between. Per the germline V gene, CDR1 is SGDLS and CDR2 is YYNGEE. As DNA, the CDR3 is TGTGCCAGCAGCGCTTGGACAGCGAACACTGAAGCTTTCTTT. This gives the protein CASSAWTANTEAFF.

This rearrangement joins TRBV7-9 to TRBJ2-1; 9 positions agree with TRBD1. The length of the CDR3 is 16 residues. V dropped 5 bases and J dropped 1; count of bases not matched to a gene: 6. CDR1 and CDR2 (germline): SEHNR, FQNEAQ (reference sequence). This CDR3 reads CASSPRTGASYNEQFF. The CDR3 nucleotides are TGTGCCAGCAGCCCGCGGACAGGGGCTTCCTACAATGAGCAGTTCTTC.

This chain links TRBV7-2 with TRBJ2-5, with 7 nucleotides matching TRBD1. After removal of 3 bases from V and 9 bases from J, the junction contained 4 bases not matched to a gene. Per the germline V gene, CDR1 is SGHTA and CDR2 is FQGNSA. The CDR3 covers 12 residues. CDR3 bases: TGTGCCAGCAGCTTTCCTGACAGGGCCCAGTACTTC. This sequence encodes CASSFPDRAQYF.

The gene calls are TRBV18 and TRBJ2-7; D remains ambiguous. The CDR3 has 13 residues. CDR1 is KGHSH and CDR2 is LQKENI in the germline V gene. Between the trimmed V and J ends, which lost 2 bases and 2 bases, there was a span of 7 bases. CDR3 loop: CASSPDQTYEQYF. The CDR3 region has the DNA TGTGCCAGCTCACCAGATCAGACCTACGAGCAGTACTTC.

V usage is TRBV2 and J usage is TRBJ1-6; the match to TRBD1 covers 7 bases. This CDR3 region has 13 residues. The V gene end was trimmed by 9 bases and the J gene end by 11 bases; junction bases not matched to a gene: 10. Germline-derived CDR1 and CDR2 are SNHLY and FYNNEI. The CDR3 region has the DNA TGTGCCAGTACGGGACAGACCCCTACACCCCTCCACTTT. Translated, it gives CASTGQTPTPLHF.

The V and J genes are TRBV4-1 and TRBJ1-5; 9 bases line up with TRBD1. Trimming removed 0 bases from V and 5 bases from J; junction bases left unmatched: 8. The CDR3 is 17 amino acids. Germline lookup yields CDR1 MGHRA and CDR2 YSYEKL. The CDR3 protein is CASSQDPGQGAYQPQHF. Written as DNA, the CDR3 is TGCGCCAGCAGCCAAGATCCGGGACAGGGTGCATATCAGCCCCAGCATTTT.

The V gene is TRBV27, the J gene TRBJ1-2, with 7 bases aligning to TRBD1. Unmatched junction bases numbered 5, after V lost 6 bases and J lost 4 bases. Germline V gene sequence: CDR1 MNHEY, CDR2 SMNVEV (reference sequence). The CDR3 totals 13 residues. This CDR3 is CASSDRVSYGYTF. The CDR3 DNA is TGTGCCAGCAGCGACAGGGTGAGCTATGGCTACACCTTC.

The rearrangement joins TRBV4-3 to TRBJ1-2, with D possibly TRBD1 on 6 matching bases. Looked up from germline, CDR1 is LGHNA and CDR2 is YSLEER. V was clipped by 0 bases and J by 8 bases, with 10 bases between them. The CDR3 runs 13 residues. The CDR3 spells CASSQEAGDGYTF. CDR3 DNA: TGCGCCAGCAGCCAAGAAGCAGGGGACGGCTACACCTTC.

V and J are TRBV27 and TRBJ2-7, with D tentatively TRBD2 (6 bases). Trimming cost V 6 bases and J 6 bases, with 15 bases left between them. This CDR3 contains 13 residues. Germline V gives CDR1 MNHEY, CDR2 SMNVEV (reference sequence). The CDR3 nucleotides read TGTGCCAGCAGACAGGTTCGAGCGGGCGAGCAGTACTTC. Translation gives CASRQVRAGEQYF.

The chain links TRBV20-1 to TRBJ2-7; tentatively, D is TRBD1 (5 bases). CDR3 size: 11 residues. Trimming shortened V by 7 bases and J by 6 bases, and 13 bases separated the two germline ends. Germline V gene data show CDR1 as DFQATT and CDR2 as SNEGSKA (reference sequence). CDR3 protein: CSVRGPVEQYV. DNA for the CDR3: TGCAGTGTTAGGGGCCCAGTCGAGCAGTACGTC.

V and J are TRBV6-6 and TRBJ1-4; D may be TRBD1 (5 bases). CDR1 is MNHNY and CDR2 is SVGAGI in the germline V gene (reference sequence). The CDR3 loop spans 16 amino acids. Between the trimmed V and J ends, which lost 6 bases and 4 bases, there was a span of 18 bases. CDR3: CASRSSGGGVNEKLFF. The CDR3 bases are TGTGCCAGCAGATCTTCGGGGGGGGGAGTTAATGAAAAACTGTTTTTT.

By proportion, this clone is medium-sized. The V and J genes are TRBV7-9 and TRBJ1-5; D is ambiguous. Germline-derived CDR1 and CDR2 are SEHNR and FQNEAQ (reference sequence). The CDR3 loop spans 13 amino acids. V gave up 7 bases and J gave up 5 bases, with 12 bases separating them. CDR3: CASNQNQDQPQHF. In nucleotides, the CDR3 is TGTGCCAGCAACCAAAACCAGGATCAGCCCCAGCATTTT.

This clone was counted at least ten times. The genes are TRBV6-1 and TRBJ2-7; possibly TRBD1 for D (5 bases). Trimming cost V 7 bases and J 1 base, with 11 bases left between them. From germline, CDR1 is MNHNS and CDR2 SASEGT. The CDR3 contains 13 residues. CDR3 DNA: TGTGCCAGCAACCATAGGGGTTCCTACGAGCAGTACTTC. As protein: CASNHRGSYEQYF.

The chain joins TRBV6-5 to TRBJ1-1, with 7 positions matching TRBD1. CDR1 is MNHEY and CDR2 is SVGAGI in the germline V gene. This CDR3 is 15 amino acids long. V was pared by 6 bases and J by 3 bases, with 10 bases of the junction left unmatched. For the CDR3, the DNA is TGTGCCAGCAGCACCCGAGGGGGCCTGGACACTGAAGCTTTCTTT. It yields the protein CASSTRGGLDTEAFF.

In this sample, this clone turned up a few times. V gene TRBV9 combines with J gene TRBJ1-3; D unclear. The CDR3 runs to 14 residues. Trimming removed 4 bases at V and 4 bases at J, with 12 bases between. Germline lookup yields CDR1 SGDLS and CDR2 YYNGEE. CDR3 DNA: TGTGCCAGCAGCCCCCCGGGAGGGGGAAACACCATATATTTT. It is translated as CASSPPGGGNTIYF.

This clone came up once. The chain carries TRBV9 and TRBJ1-3; D is ambiguous. Trimming shortened V by 0 bases and J by 1 base, and 14 bases separated the two germline ends. This CDR3 is built from 17 residues. Germline CDR1 SGDLS, CDR2 YYNGEE. The CDR3 is CASSVGLVSGSGNTIYF. The CDR3 DNA follows: TGTGCCAGCAGCGTAGGTCTGGTGTCGGGTTCTGGAAACACCATATATTTT.

This chain links TRBV6-4 with TRBJ2-1, with 9 bases lining up with TRBD2. CDR3 length: 16 residues. Trimming at V came to 0 bases and at J to 4 bases, leaving 4 bases not matched to a gene. The germline CDR1 and CDR2 sequences are MRHNA and SNTAGT. This chain's CDR3 is CASSDSERGDYNEQFF. In DNA form, the CDR3 reads TGTGCCAGCAGTGACTCTGAGCGGGGGGATTACAATGAGCAGTTCTTC.

The genes are TRBV7-3 and TRBJ1-1, with D uncertain. Germline assignment: CDR1 SGHTA and CDR2 FQGTGA. This CDR3 has 14 amino acids. V lost 2 bases, J lost 1 base, and 8 bases lay in between. DNA for the CDR3: TGTGCCAGCAGCTTATATTCCGGGAACACTGAAGCTTTCTTT. It encodes CASSLYSGNTEAFF.

The V and J genes are TRBV5-6 and TRBJ1-5; 8 nucleotides align to TRBD1. J gave up 6 bases and V 4 bases, and 9 bases lay outside the gene matches. This CDR3 comprises 15 residues. From germline, CDR1 is SGHDT and CDR2 YYEEEE. The CDR3 here is CASSPSGQVVQPQHF. As DNA, the CDR3 is TGTGCCAGCAGCCCCTCGGGACAGGTTGTTCAGCCCCAGCATTTT.

V usage is TRBV9 and J usage is TRBJ2-7; 8 bases map to TRBD2. The trim removed 4 bases at V and 0 bases at J, leaving 9 bases unmatched. Per the germline V gene, CDR1 is SGDLS and CDR2 is YYNGEE. The CDR3 contains 16 residues. The CDR3 DNA is TGTGCCAGCAGCCCCGCGGCGGGGGGAAGCTCCTACGAGCAGTACTTC. Amino acids: CASSPAAGGSSYEQYF. Filled out from reference TRBV9 and TRBJ2-7, the complete variable domain reads DSGVTQTPKHLITATGQRVTLRCSPRSGDLSVYWYQQSLDQGLQFLIQYYNGEERAKGNILERFSAQQFPDLHSELNLSSLELGDSALYFCASSPAAGGSSYEQYFGPGTRLTVT.

The chain joins TRBV19 to TRBJ1-1; TRBD1 aligns across 7 bases. The V gene's germline CDR1 is LNHDA and CDR2 SQIVND (reference sequence). The CDR3 consists of 13 residues. Trimming took 6 bases from V and 7 from J; bases not matched to a gene: 8. CDR3 sequence: CASRNSGQLEAFF. As DNA, the CDR3 is TGTGCCAGTAGAAATTCGGGACAGCTTGAAGCTTTCTTT.

The gene calls are TRBV10-3 and TRBJ2-5; 8 positions match TRBD2. V was pared by 8 bases and J by 0 bases, with 11 bases of the junction left unmatched. CDR1 ENHRY and CDR2 SYGVKD come from the germline V gene. The CDR3 is 16 residues long. CDR3 sequence: CAIARGAMGYQETQYF. The CDR3 nucleotides read TGTGCCATCGCGCGGGGGGCCATGGGGTACCAAGAGACCCAGTACTTC.

The J gene is TRBJ1-4, the V gene TRBV9; no clear D gene. Germline lookup yields CDR1 SGDLS and CDR2 YYNGEE. V lost 3 bases and J 2 bases, leaving 5 bases between the germline ends. CDR3 length: 13 residues. The CDR3 reads CASSAITNEKLFF. CDR3 DNA sequence: TGTGCCAGCAGCGCCATTACTAATGAAAAACTGTTTTTT.

V is TRBV4-1 and J is TRBJ1-2; 10 bases align to TRBD1. CDR3 size: 16 residues. V shed 4 bases, J shed 5 bases, and the junction held 10 bases outside the gene matches. CDR1 MGHRA and CDR2 YSYEKL come from the germline V gene. The CDR3 region is CASSLSGTGDGYGYTF. The CDR3 bases are TGCGCCAGCAGCCTTTCTGGGACAGGGGACGGGTATGGCTACACCTTC.